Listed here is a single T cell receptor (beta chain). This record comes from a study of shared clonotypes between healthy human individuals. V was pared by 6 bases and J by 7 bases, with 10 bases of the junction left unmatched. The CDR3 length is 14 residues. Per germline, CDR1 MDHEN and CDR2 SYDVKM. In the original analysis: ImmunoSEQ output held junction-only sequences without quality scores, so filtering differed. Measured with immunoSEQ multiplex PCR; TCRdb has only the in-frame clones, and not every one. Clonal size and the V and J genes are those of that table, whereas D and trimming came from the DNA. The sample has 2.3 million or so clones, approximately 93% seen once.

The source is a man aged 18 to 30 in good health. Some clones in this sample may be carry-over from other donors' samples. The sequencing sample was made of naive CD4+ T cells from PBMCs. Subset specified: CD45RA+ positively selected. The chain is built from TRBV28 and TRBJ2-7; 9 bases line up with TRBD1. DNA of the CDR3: TGTGCCAGCAGGACGACAGGGGGGGAGAGGGAGCAGTACTTC. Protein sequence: CASRTTGGEREQYF.